This is a list of T cell receptor beta chains from one sample in a study of Graves' ophthalmopathy and Graves' hyperthyroidism. Via MiXCR, TCRdb re-called the multiplex PCR reads, giving one row per CDR3 protein. The data show 350,000 to 400,000 distinct CDR3 sequences, approximately 15% seen once. The sequencing sample was made of peripheral blood. These receptors all come from a woman aged 18-29 years with stable Graves' hyperthyroidism. Each CDR3 is given with its conserved first and last residue. The order of the fields is D gene, clone size, J gene, V gene, CDR3 protein, CDR3 DNA. D genes are given only for firm matches. Some rows have no size entry. The others give once, few or many, or a class for an expanded clone.

d_gene: NA; abundance: many; j_gene: TRBJ1-1; v_gene: TRBV12-3/TRBV12-4; CDR3aa: CASSFGVEAFF; CDR3nt: TGTGCCAGCAGTTTTGGGGTTGAAGCTTTCTTT
d_gene: TRBD1; abundance: many; j_gene: TRBJ1-2; v_gene: TRBV12-3/TRBV12-4; CDR3aa: CASSFGRGRGYTF; CDR3nt: TGTGCCAGCAGTTTTGGCAGGGGGAGGGGCTACACCTTC
d_gene: NA; abundance: many; j_gene: TRBJ1-5; v_gene: TRBV20-1; CDR3aa: CSAGPLRNNQPQHF; CDR3nt: TGCAGTGCTGGCCCCCTTAGGAACAATCAGCCCCAGCATTTT
d_gene: NA; abundance: many; j_gene: TRBJ1-1; v_gene: TRBV29-1; CDR3aa: CSFEDRINTEAFF; CDR3nt: TGCAGCTTTGAAGACAGGATCAACACTGAAGCTTTCTTT
d_gene: TRBD1; abundance: many; j_gene: TRBJ2-7; v_gene: TRBV6-2/TRBV6-3; CDR3aa: CASRSGTGGYEQYF; CDR3nt: TGTGCCAGCAGATCCGGGACAGGGGGCTACGAGCAGTACTTC
d_gene: NA; abundance: few; j_gene: TRBJ1-5; v_gene: TRBV5-1; CDR3aa: CASSLTVDSNQPQHF; CDR3nt: TGCGCCAGCAGCTTGACGGTCGATAGCAATCAGCCCCAGCATTTT
d_gene: NA; abundance: many; j_gene: TRBJ1-5; v_gene: TRBV6-1; CDR3aa: CASKRGLISNQPQHF; CDR3nt: TGTGCCAGCAAAAGGGGGTTAATAAGCAATCAGCCCCAGCATTTT
d_gene: TRBD1; abundance: many; j_gene: TRBJ2-7; v_gene: TRBV7-2; CDR3aa: CASSLGQGVGEQYF; CDR3nt: TGTGCCAGCAGCTTAGGACAGGGGGTAGGCGAGCAGTACTTC
d_gene: NA; abundance: NA; j_gene: TRBJ2-5; v_gene: TRBV29-1; CDR3aa: CSVEGLEPQETQYF; CDR3nt: TGCAGCGTTGAAGGGCTAGAGCCTCAAGAGACCCAGTACTTC
d_gene: NA; abundance: many; j_gene: TRBJ1-1; v_gene: TRBV10-3; CDR3aa: CAISELYTEAFF; CDR3nt: TGTGCCATCAGTGAGCTTTACACTGAAGCTTTCTTT
d_gene: NA; abundance: NA; j_gene: TRBJ1-2; v_gene: TRBV12-3/TRBV12-4; CDR3aa: CASSTGPSNYGYTF; CDR3nt: TGTGCCAGCAGTACCGGGCCGTCCAACTATGGCTACACCTTC
d_gene: TRBD1; abundance: many; j_gene: TRBJ1-1; v_gene: TRBV6-5; CDR3aa: CASSYSGTGSNTEAFF; CDR3nt: TGTGCCAGCAGTTACTCCGGGACAGGATCAAACACTGAAGCTTTCTTT
d_gene: TRBD2; abundance: many; j_gene: TRBJ2-5; v_gene: TRBV29-1; CDR3aa: CSVELLAGEETQYF; CDR3nt: TGCAGCGTTGAATTGCTAGCGGGGGAAGAGACCCAGTACTTC
d_gene: TRBD1; abundance: NA; j_gene: TRBJ2-1; v_gene: TRBV20-1; CDR3aa: CSVRKWDSGTMGTRYNEQFF; CDR3nt: TGCAGTGTACGTAAGTGGGACAGCGGAACGATGGGAACCCGATACAATGAGCAGTTCTTC
d_gene: NA; abundance: many; j_gene: TRBJ2-2; v_gene: TRBV12-3/TRBV12-4; CDR3aa: CASNLNLGTGELFF; CDR3nt: TGTGCCAGCAATCTCAATCTAGGGACCGGGGAGCTGTTTTTT